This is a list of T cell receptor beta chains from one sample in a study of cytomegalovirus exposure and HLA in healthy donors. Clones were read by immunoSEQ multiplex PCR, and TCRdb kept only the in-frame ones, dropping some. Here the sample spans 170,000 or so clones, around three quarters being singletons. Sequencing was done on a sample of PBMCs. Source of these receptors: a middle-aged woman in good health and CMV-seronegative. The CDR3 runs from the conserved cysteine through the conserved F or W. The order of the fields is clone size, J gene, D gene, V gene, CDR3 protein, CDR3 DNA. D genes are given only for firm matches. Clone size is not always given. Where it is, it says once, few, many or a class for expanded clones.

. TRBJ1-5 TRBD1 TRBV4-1 CASSQDGGQTHQPQHF TGCGCCAGCAGCCAGGACGGGGGACAGACCCATCAGCCCCAGCATTTT
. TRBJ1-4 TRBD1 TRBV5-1 CASSLVRGQGKDFTNEKLFF TGCGCCAGCAGCTTGGTTAGGGGACAGGGGAAGGATTTCACTAATGAAAAACTGTTTTTT
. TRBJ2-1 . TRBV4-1 CASSQVVAQTGNEQFF TGCGCCAGCAGCCAAGTCGTAGCCCAGACGGGGAATGAGCAGTTCTTC
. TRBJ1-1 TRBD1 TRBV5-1 CASSLGDRVRTEAFF TGCGCCAGCAGCTTGGGGGACAGGGTACGAACTGAAGCTTTCTTT
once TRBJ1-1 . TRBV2 CASSAEGMNTEAFF TGTGCCAGCAGTGCGGAGGGGATGAACACTGAAGCTTTCTTT
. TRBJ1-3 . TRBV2 CASSDQGFGNTIYF TGTGCCAGCAGTGATCAGGGGTTTGGAAACACCATATATTTT
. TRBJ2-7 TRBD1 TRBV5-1 CASSVEPGQGREQYF TGCGCCAGCAGCGTCGAACCCGGACAGGGGCGCGAGCAGTACTTC
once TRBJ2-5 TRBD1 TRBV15 CATSRDRGREAQYF TGTGCCACCAGCAGGGACAGGGGAAGGGAGGCCCAGTACTTC
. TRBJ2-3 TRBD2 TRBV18 CASSPRSGGPTDTQYF TGTGCCAGCTCACCGCGGAGCGGGGGTCCCACAGATACGCAGTATTTT
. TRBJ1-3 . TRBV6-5 CASSIQKYSGNTIYF TGTGCCAGCAGTATACAGAAGTACTCTGGAAACACCATATATTTT
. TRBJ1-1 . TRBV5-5 CASSTRTAVGRTEAFF TGTGCCAGCAGCACCCGGACAGCCGTGGGGCGCACTGAAGCTTTCTTT
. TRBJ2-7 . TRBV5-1 CASSTTGPHEQYF TGCGCCAGCAGCACTACAGGTCCCCACGAGCAGTACTTC
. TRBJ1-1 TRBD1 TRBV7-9 CASRRLTGGWTEAFF TGTGCCAGCAGGCGATTAACAGGGGGATGGACTGAAGCTTTCTTT
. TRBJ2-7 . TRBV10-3 CAISRDNSYEQYF TGTGCCATCAGCCGGGACAACTCCTACGAGCAGTACTTC
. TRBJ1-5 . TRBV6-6 CASSWTSSNQPQHF TGTGCCAGCAGTTGGACAAGCAGCAATCAGCCCCAGCATTTT
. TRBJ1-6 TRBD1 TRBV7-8 CASSPAGQALSPLHF TGTGCCAGCAGCCCTGCGGGACAGGCTCTATCACCCCTCCACTTT
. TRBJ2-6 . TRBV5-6 CASSQGASGANVLTF TGTGCCAGCAGTCAGGGTGCGTCTGGGGCCAACGTCCTGACTTTC
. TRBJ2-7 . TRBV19 CASSKSGGRGEQYF TGTGCCAGTAGTAAGAGCGGGGGCAGGGGGGAGCAGTACTTC
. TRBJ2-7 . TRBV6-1 CASSPGTYEQYF TGTGCCAGCAGCCCGGGAACCTACGAGCAGTACTTC
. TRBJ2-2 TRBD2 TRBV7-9 CASSLALIAGPSNTGELFF TGTGCCAGCAGCTTAGCGCTAATAGCGGGGCCCTCGAACACCGGGGAGCTGTTTTTT
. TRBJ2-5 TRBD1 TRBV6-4 CASSVLDRGGHQETQYF TGTGCCAGCAGTGTCCTCGACAGGGGAGGCCACCAAGAGACCCAGTACTTC
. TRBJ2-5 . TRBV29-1 CSVRGSEETQYF TGCAGCGTTAGGGGGTCTGAAGAGACCCAGTACTTC
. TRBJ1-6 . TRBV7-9 CASSLKEQGATSPLHF TGTGCCAGCAGCTTAAAGGAACAAGGGGCGACTTCACCCCTCCACTTT
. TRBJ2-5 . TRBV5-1 CASSEQSSQETQYF TGCGCCAGCAGCGAACAGAGCTCCCAAGAGACCCAGTACTTC
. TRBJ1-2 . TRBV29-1 CSVAGVLGYTF TGCAGCGTTGCAGGGGTTTTGGGCTACACCTTC
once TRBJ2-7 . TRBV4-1 CASSQRQGGWNEQYF TGCGCCAGCAGCCAAAGACAGGGAGGTTGGAACGAGCAGTACTTC
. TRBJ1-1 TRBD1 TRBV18 CASSPLGQGALNTEAFF TGTGCCAGCTCACCACTAGGACAGGGGGCACTGAACACTGAAGCTTTCTTT
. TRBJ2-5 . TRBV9 CASSASGTQETQYF TGTGCCAGCAGCGCGTCCGGGACACAAGAGACCCAGTACTTC
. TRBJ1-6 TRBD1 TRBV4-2 CASSQGGTGENSPLHF TGTGCCAGCAGCCAAGGGGGGACAGGGGAAAATTCACCCCTCCACTTT
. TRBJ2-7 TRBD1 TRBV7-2 CASSLDRGAYEQYF TGTGCCAGCAGCTTGGACAGGGGTGCCTACGAGCAGTACTTC
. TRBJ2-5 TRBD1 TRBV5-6 CASSPEWTGLIETQYF TGTGCCAGCAGCCCGGAATGGACAGGGTTAATAGAGACCCAGTACTTC
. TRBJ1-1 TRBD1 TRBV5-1 CASSPTGGFSDGTEAFF TGCGCCAGCAGTCCTACAGGGGGCTTCTCTGACGGGACTGAAGCTTTCTTT
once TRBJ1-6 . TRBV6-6 CASSQVSYNSPLHF TGTGCCAGCAGCCAGGTATCCTATAATTCACCCCTCCACTTT
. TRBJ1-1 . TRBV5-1 CASSKSTSGGGTEAFF TGCGCCAGCAGCAAGTCGACATCCGGGGGAGGTACTGAAGCTTTCTTT
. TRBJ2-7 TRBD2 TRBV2 CASNFGSGGGGAHEQYF TGTGCCAGCAATTTTGGGTCGGGCGGCGGGGGGGCCCACGAGCAGTACTTC
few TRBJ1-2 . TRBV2 CASSDYRVEGYTF TGTGCCAGCAGTGACTACAGGGTTGAAGGCTACACCTTC
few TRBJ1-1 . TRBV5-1 CASSRAGAGDGTEAFF TGCGCCAGCAGCCGAGCCGGTGCGGGGGATGGCACTGAAGCTTTCTTT
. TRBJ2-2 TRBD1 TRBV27 CASSLVGQGNTGELFF TGTGCCAGCAGTTTAGTGGGACAGGGAAACACCGGGGAGCTGTTTTTT
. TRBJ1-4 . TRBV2 CASSEVSGLGEKLFF TGTGCCAGCAGTGAAGTAAGCGGGCTAGGTGAAAAACTGTTTTTT